The T cell receptor (beta chain) described here comes from a study of T cell repertoires in cytomegalovirus infection. In regard to this clonotype: The antigen remains unidentified.

Each CDR3 protein gets one entry after TCRdb re-called the reads with MiXCR. The sample lists approximately 120,000 distinct CDR3 sequences, more than 30% occurring once. Trimming cost V 1 base and J 1 base, with 17 bases left between them. The CDR3 totals 17 residues. The V and J genes are TRBV12-3 or TRBV12-4 and TRBJ2-7; D is unresolved. The specimen was CD8+ T cells from cultured PBMCs, collected from culture after CMV antigen stimulation. This sequence was found in a human donor in good health (CMV status not recorded). Some clones in this sample may be carry-over from other donors' samples. In DNA, the CDR3 is TGTGCCAGCAGTTTAGTGGGGTCGGGCATAAAGTCCTACGAGCAGTACTTC. Its translation is CASSLVGSGIKSYEQYF.